This T cell receptor (beta chain) was profiled in a study of CD8+CD57+ T cells in acquired aplastic anemia. According to the study, genomic DNA was the template for TCR beta VDJ and CDR3 profiling. TCRdb re-called the reads through MiXCR, storing one row per CDR3 protein. The table lists 250,000 to 350,000 distinct CDR3 sequences, roughly 59% of them singletons, with around 1.3% in the top ten. All patients picked for sequencing had shown, by flow cytometry, an expansion of CD8+CD57+ cells. In all patients, the disease was severe acquired aplastic anemia. V was pared by 3 bases and J by 7 bases, with 7 bases between. The CDR3 extends over 11 amino acids. Looked up from germline, CDR1 is SGHNT and CDR2 is YYREEE (reference sequence).

The receptor was isolated from a human donor with aplastic anemia. The chain joins TRBV5-4 to TRBJ1-2; D ambiguous. The material sequenced was sorted CD4+, CD8+, or CD8+CD57+ T cells (not recorded which) from PBMCs. This chain's CDR3 is CASSWWAGYTF. The CDR3 DNA sequence: TGTGCCAGCAGCTGGTGGGCTGGCTACACCTTC.